The 17 T cell receptor beta chains listed next were all sequenced from one sample in a study of T cell responses to AZD1222 COVID-19 vaccine. Generated by immunoSEQ multiplex PCR, the TCRdb table keeps only in-frame clones and is missing some. The sample carries under 140,000 clones, around nine tenths recorded once. The source was peripheral blood, collected on day 0 of AZD1222 vaccination. These receptors were obtained from an adult in good health.

This rearrangement joins TRBV11-3 to TRBJ2-3, with 12 nucleotides matching TRBD2. CDR1 and CDR2 (germline): SGHNT, YENEEA. The CDR3 has 16 residues. V dropped 0 bases and J dropped 3; count of bases not matched to a gene: 1. CDR3 loop: CASSLDGTSGTDTQYF. In nucleotides, the CDR3 is TGTGCCAGCAGCTTAGATGGGACTAGCGGGACAGATACGCAGTATTTT.

The rearrangement links TRBV7-3 to TRBJ2-3; D gene ambiguous. Germline V CDR1 and CDR2: SGHTA, FQGTGA. Deletions cut 3 bases from V and 1 base from J, with 11 bases between. The CDR3 extends over 15 amino acids. The CDR3 here is CASSFYVARTDTQYF. As DNA, the CDR3 is TGTGCCAGCAGCTTTTATGTGGCTCGCACAGATACGCAGTATTTT.

This clone was observed a few times. This specimen includes other DNA sequences encoding the same CDR3. The chain employs TRBV21-1 and TRBJ2-7. TRBV21-1 is tagged as a pseudogene. The CDR3 totals 17 residues. The CDR3 bases are TGTGCCAGCAGCAAAGCCCATCCACCCCCGTCCTCCTACGAGCAGTACTTC. It translates to CASSKAHPPPSSYEQYF.

This chain connects TRBV30 to TRBJ1-1; D ambiguous. The CDR3 contains 12 residues. Germline assignment: CDR1 GTSNPN and CDR2 SVGIG (reference sequence). V was cut by 4 bases and J by 3 bases, with 9 bases left in between. CDR3 amino acids: CAWNSWDTEAFF. CDR3 nucleotide sequence: TGTGCCTGGAACTCCTGGGACACTGAAGCTTTCTTT.

The chain uses TRBV7-9 and TRBJ1-1; TRBD1 matches at 8 bases. V trimming: 1 base; J trimming: 4 bases; junction bases outside the gene matches: 5. The germline CDR1 and CDR2 sequences are SEHNR and FQNEAQ (reference sequence). CDR3 length equals 15 residues. In nucleotides, the CDR3 is TGTGCCAGCAGCTTAGTTGGACAGGGAGGCACTGAAGCTTTCTTT. The encoded protein is CASSLVGQGGTEAFF.

The V gene is TRBV6-6, the J gene TRBJ1-1, with D tentatively TRBD1 (5 bases). From germline, CDR1 is MNHNY and CDR2 SVGAGI (reference sequence). This CDR3 has 12 residues. Trimming pared 5 bases from V and 4 bases from J, leaving 8 bases between. The CDR3 DNA reads as TGTGCCAGCAGTAGGGACTTCACTGAAGCTTTCTTT. Translation gives CASSRDFTEAFF.

CDR3: CASSETGTGELFF. DNA for the CDR3: TGTGCCAGCAGCGAGACAGGGACCGGGGAGCTGTTTTTT. The rearrangement uses TRBV6-4 and TRBJ2-2; 7 bases map to TRBD1. The CDR3 sequence is 13 residues long. J gave up 5 bases and V 6 bases, and 3 bases lay outside the gene matches. Per germline, CDR1 MRHNA and CDR2 SNTAGT.

This clone has just one count. This chain links TRBV9 with TRBJ2-1, with TRBD2 matching over 14 bases. V was pared by 2 bases and J by 10 bases, with 14 bases of the junction left unmatched. Germline CDR1 SGDLS, CDR2 YYNGEE. The CDR3 is made up of 18 amino acids. CDR3 nucleotide sequence: TGTGCCAGCAGCGTGGGACTAGCGGGAGCCGCCCTCGTATTGGAGCAGTTCTTC. Its translation is CASSVGLAGAALVLEQFF.

V and J are TRBV2 and TRBJ2-7, with unresolved D. Trimming cost V 5 bases and J 7 bases, with 15 bases left between them. The germline V gene encodes CDR1 SNHLY and CDR2 FYNNEI. This CDR3 spans 13 amino acids. CDR3 in DNA: TGTGCCAGCAGTCAGGTCCAAATGAGGGAGCAGTACTTC. Its protein product is CASSQVQMREQYF. Looking up the rest from reference TRBV2 and TRBJ2-7 gives the full variable domain: EPEVTQTPSHQVTQMGQEVILRCVPISNHLYFYWYRQILGQKVEFLVSFYNNEISEKSEIFDDQFSVERPDGSNFTLKIRSTKLEDSAMYFCASSQVQMREQYFGPGTRLTVT.

The V gene is TRBV5-4, the J gene TRBJ2-1; 8 bases are a match to TRBD2. The CDR3 has 14 amino acids. CDR1 and CDR2 (germline): SGHNT, YYREEE (reference sequence). Losses at the gene ends were 2 bases for V and 7 bases for J; bases not matched to a gene: 5. The CDR3 DNA reads TGTGCCAGCAGCTTAAGCGGGAGTGGAAATGAGCAGTTCTTC. It codes for CASSLSGSGNEQFF. The full variable domain, completed using reference TRBV5-4 and TRBJ2-1, is ETGVTQSPTHLIKTRGQQVTLRCSSQSGHNTVSWYQQALGQGPQFIFQYYREEENGRGNFPPRFSGLQFPNYSSELNVNALELDDSALYLCASSLSGSGNEQFFGPGTRLTVL.

This rearrangement joins TRBV7-2 to TRBJ2-7, with TRBD2 matching 7 bases. There are 14 residues in the CDR3. Trimming cost V 5 bases and J 7 bases; bases outside gene matches: 11. Germline V gene sequence: CDR1 SGHTA, CDR2 FQGNSA. The CDR3 spells CASSGGGAMKEQYF. The CDR3 nucleotides are TGTGCCAGCAGCGGGGGAGGGGCTATGAAGGAGCAGTACTTC.

This clone was detected many times. The sample contains more than one DNA sequence encoding this CDR3. The chain uses TRBV3-1 (or the pseudogene TRBV3-2) and TRBJ1-2, with D tentatively TRBD1 (5 bases). This CDR3 spans 11 amino acids. V was pared by 4 bases and J by 8 bases, with 8 bases between. Germline values: CDR1 LGHDT, CDR2 YNNKEL (reference sequence). CDR3 bases: TGTGCCAGCAGCCCAGGGAGGGGCTACACCTTC. Encoded protein: CASSPGRGYTF.

The CDR3 loop reads CASSLPGGYVYGYTF. CDR3 sequence (DNA): TGTGCCAGCAGCTTACCTGGGGGCTACGTCTATGGCTACACCTTC. V gene TRBV11-2 combines with J gene TRBJ1-2; possibly TRBD1 for D (6 bases). Between the trimmed V and J ends, which lost 2 bases and 4 bases, there was a span of 14 bases. This CDR3 spans 15 amino acids. Per germline, CDR1 SGHAT and CDR2 FQNNGV.

This clone was found a few times. The V gene is TRBV23-1, the J gene TRBJ1-5; TRBD1 might be the D (5 bases). TRBV23-1 is assigned to the ORF class and has an uncertain function. The CDR3 extends over 18 amino acids. V dropped 6 bases and J dropped 2 bases, with 23 bases sitting between them. CDR3 loop: CASSQTGQSSLGNQPQHF. For the CDR3, the DNA is TGCGCCAGCAGCCAAACTGGACAAAGCTCACTGGGCAATCAGCCCCAGCATTTT.

The V call is TRBV24-1, the J call TRBJ2-5; 8 bases map to TRBD1. The CDR3 is 14 residues long. The trim removed 3 bases at V and 5 bases at J, leaving 4 bases unmatched. Looked up from germline, CDR1 is KGHDR and CDR2 is SFDVKD. CDR3 in amino acids: CATSDQGARETQYF. In nucleotides, the CDR3 is TGTGCCACCAGTGATCAGGGGGCGCGGGAGACCCAGTACTTC.

The chain recombines TRBV21-1 with TRBJ1-5; the tabulated D call, TRBD1, remains unverified against the DNA. TRBV21-1 is marked as a pseudogene. The CDR3 extends over 15 amino acids. In DNA, the CDR3 is TGTGCCAGCAGCAGTAGGACAGGGGGCGATCAGCCCCAGCATTTT. As protein: CASSSRTGGDQPQHF.

J is TRBJ2-5 and V is TRBV7-9; weak D call: TRBD2 (6 bases). The CDR3 is 14 residues long. CDR1 is SEHNR and CDR2 is FQNEAQ in the germline V gene (reference sequence). V dropped 4 bases and J dropped 4 bases, with 13 bases sitting between them. CDR3 nucleotides: TGTGCCAGCAGCTCTACAGGAGGGCGAGAGACCCAGTACTTC. The encoded protein is CASSSTGGRETQYF.